This entry lists 23 T cell receptor beta chains sequenced from one sample in a study of T cells in localized non-small cell lung cancer. The method was immunoSEQ multiplex PCR; TCRdb's version includes in-frame clones alone and lacks a portion of them. The sample carries 1,500 to 2,000 clones, about 18% recorded once. The sample was normal lung tissue next to the tumor, taken before any cancer treatment. These receptors originate from a female donor at least 60 years old with stage I lung adenocarcinoma.

This clone is classed as large (0.1 to 1%). The rearrangement joins TRBV11-3 to TRBJ1-1; TRBD1 might be the D (5 bases). V lost 3 bases and J 0 bases, leaving 8 bases between the germline ends. CDR3 length: 14 residues. The V gene's germline CDR1 is SGHNT and CDR2 YENEEA. CDR3 in amino acids: CASSLTDMNTEAFF. CDR3 DNA sequence: TGTGCCAGCAGCTTGACAGACATGAACACTGAAGCTTTCTTT.

CDR3 region: CASSSSGLDASYNEQFF. In DNA, the CDR3 is TGTGCCAGCAGCTCAAGCGGGCTGGACGCTTCCTACAATGAGCAGTTCTTC. The chain uses TRBV11-3 and TRBJ2-1; weak D call: TRBD2 (6 bases). Germline V gives CDR1 SGHNT, CDR2 YENEEA. This CDR3 is built from 17 residues. With 4 bases removed from V and 1 base from J, the gap between germline ends came to 17 bases.

The chain combines TRBV30 with TRBJ1-2, with D tentatively TRBD1 (6 bases). Trimming stripped 2 bases from V and 4 bases from J, with 11 bases between. This CDR3 has 13 amino acids. CDR1 is GTSNPN, CDR2 SVGIG, per germline (reference sequence). The CDR3 DNA follows: TGTGCCTGGAGTAGGGGGGACGTCTATGGCTACACCTTC. This translates into CAWSRGDVYGYTF.

Relative to its sample, this clone is large (0.1 to 1%). V and J are TRBV19 and TRBJ2-7; D ambiguous. The CDR3 is 15 residues long. CDR1 and CDR2 from the germline V gene are LNHDA and SQIVND (reference sequence). V was cut by 3 bases and J by 2 bases, with 14 bases left in between. In DNA form, the CDR3 reads TGTGCCAGTAGTATTTGGCATAACGGCGCCTACGAGCAGTACTTC. This gives the protein CASSIWHNGAYEQYF.

The J gene is TRBJ2-7, the V gene TRBV4-1; no reliable D call. Germline values: CDR1 MGHRA, CDR2 YSYEKL. Trimming took 4 bases from V and 1 from J, leaving 11 bases between them. This CDR3 is built from 14 residues. The CDR3 region has the DNA TGCGCCAGCAGCCTTTCGGACCTATCCTACGAGCAGTACTTC. It specifies CASSLSDLSYEQYF.

This clone is labeled medium-sized (0.01 to 0.1%). The rearrangement joins TRBV6-8 to TRBJ2-7; no reliable D call. From germline, CDR1 is MNHGY and CDR2 SAAAGT. This CDR3 has 15 residues. Trimming shortened V by 10 bases and J by 2 bases, and 21 bases separated the two germline ends. CDR3 sequence: CAISDLTGRTYEQYF. The CDR3, as DNA: TGTGCCATCAGCGATCTAACCGGCAGGACCTACGAGCAGTACTTC.

This clone is labeled as medium-sized (0.01 to 0.1%). V is TRBV11-3 and J is TRBJ1-1; the D gene is possibly TRBD1 (6 bases). V was trimmed by 1 base and J by 1 base, leaving 7 bases between them. The CDR3 contains 14 residues. The germline gives CDR1 SGHNT, CDR2 YENEEA. The CDR3 coding sequence is TGTGCCAGCAGCTTAGTAGGGGGGAACACTGAAGCTTTCTTT. This translates into CASSLVGGNTEAFF.

The V and J genes are TRBV6-8 and TRBJ1-1, with D uncertain. Germline CDR1 is MNHGY and CDR2 is SAAAGT. The CDR3 runs to 14 residues. Trimming left V 10 bases short and J 0 bases short, with 15 bases between. Written as DNA, the CDR3 is TGTGCCATCAGGACCCGACGGTTGAACACTGAAGCTTTCTTT. The encoded protein is CAIRTRRLNTEAFF.

The table lists this clone with a few counts. The chain recombines TRBV6-8 with TRBJ1-5; maybe TRBD1 (6 bases). This CDR3 is built from 14 residues. Germline V gene lookup returns CDR1 MNHGY and CDR2 SAAAGT. V lost 5 bases and J lost 5, with 13 bases in between. The CDR3 loop reads CASSARTADQPQHF. The CDR3 coding sequence is TGTGCCAGCAGTGCCCGGACAGCCGATCAGCCCCAGCATTTT.

This clone is categorized as large (0.1 to 1%). The V call is TRBV30, the J call TRBJ2-1; no clear D gene. This CDR3 has 13 amino acids. The germline gives CDR1 GTSNPN, CDR2 SVGIG (reference sequence). V was cut by 3 bases and J by 4 bases, with 10 bases left in between. CDR3 sequence reads: CAWSHSNYNEQFF. The CDR3 coding sequence is TGTGCCTGGAGCCATTCGAATTACAATGAGCAGTTCTTC.

J is TRBJ2-7 and V is TRBV5-1; the D gene is possibly TRBD1 (6 bases). V was shortened by 7 bases and J by 1 base, with 15 bases between the two germline ends. The CDR3 sequence is 14 residues long. The V gene's germline CDR1 is SGHRS and CDR2 YFSETQ. CDR3 in amino acids: CASGARQDSYEQYF. CDR3 DNA sequence: TGCGCCAGCGGAGCCCGACAGGATTCCTACGAGCAGTACTTC. The whole variable domain, remainder taken from reference TRBV5-1 and TRBJ2-7, is KAGVTQTPRYLIKTRGQQVTLSCSPISGHRSVSWYQQTPGQGLQFLFEYFSETQRNKGNFPGRFSGRQFSNSRSEMNVSTLELGDSALYLCASGARQDSYEQYFGPGTRLTVT.

The J gene is TRBJ2-2, the V gene TRBV18; 8 nucleotides line up with TRBD1. Germline V gene lookup returns CDR1 KGHSH and CDR2 LQKENI. V lost 0 bases and J lost 5; bases outside the gene matches: 5. This CDR3 is 16 amino acids long. The CDR3 bases are TGTGCCAGCTCACCACCGAGTACAGGGGGGACCGGGGAGCTGTTTTTT. Translating gives CASSPPSTGGTGELFF.

This clone was observed a few times. The chain recombines TRBV6-8 with TRBJ2-3; no clear D. The V gene's germline CDR1 is MNHGY and CDR2 SAAAGT. The CDR3 totals 15 residues. V shed 0 bases and J shed 4 bases, with 11 bases lying between them. The CDR3 protein is CASSYSYVSPDTQYF. The CDR3 nucleotides are TGTGCCAGCAGTTACTCGTATGTGAGTCCAGATACGCAGTATTTT.

Judged by abundance, this clone is medium-sized. The chain has TRBV6-8 and TRBJ1-1; D might be TRBD1 (5 bases). V was trimmed by 2 bases and J by 0 bases, leaving 10 bases between them. CDR3 size: 15 residues. The germline V gene encodes CDR1 MNHGY and CDR2 SAAAGT. Written as DNA, the CDR3 is TGTGCCAGCAGTTACGGCGGGGGTGTGAACACTGAAGCTTTCTTT. Its translation is CASSYGGGVNTEAFF.

The CDR3 here is CASSPPGGNSGANVLTF. Here the CDR3 DNA reads TGTGCCAGCTCACCACCCGGCGGAAACTCTGGGGCCAACGTCCTGACTTTC. The genes are TRBV18 and TRBJ2-6; D remains ambiguous. The germline CDR1 and CDR2 sequences are KGHSH and LQKENI. V lost 0 bases and J lost 0, with 9 bases in between. The length of the CDR3 is 17 residues.

This clone counts as large. The V and J genes are TRBV6-8 and TRBJ2-2; 9 positions agree with TRBD1. CDR3 size: 14 residues. V lost 5 bases, J lost 6 bases, and 4 bases stayed unmatched. Germline V gene data show CDR1 as MNHGY and CDR2 as SAAAGT. Here the CDR3 reads CASSGTGIPGELFF. In DNA, the CDR3 is TGTGCCAGCAGTGGGACAGGGATCCCCGGGGAGCTGTTTTTT.

This clone came up a few times. The chain uses TRBV11-3 and TRBJ1-6; 8 positions agree with TRBD1. Germline V gene sequence: CDR1 SGHNT, CDR2 YENEEA. With 4 bases clipped from V and 4 bases from J, the junction kept 3 bases outside the gene matches. The CDR3 has 15 residues. The CDR3 nucleotides are TGTGCCAGCAGCTCCGGACAGGGATATAATTCACCCCTCCACTTT. Translating gives CASSSGQGYNSPLHF.

CDR3 amino acids: CASSWRTSTDTQYF. CDR3 nucleotide sequence: TGTGCCAGCAGTTGGAGGACGAGCACAGATACGCAGTATTTT. The chain employs TRBV9 and TRBJ2-3; perhaps TRBD2 as D (5 bases). The CDR3 is made up of 14 amino acids. Per germline, CDR1 SGDLS and CDR2 YYNGEE. Trimming removed 5 bases from V and 0 bases from J, with 10 bases in between.

This chain joins TRBV19 and TRBJ1-2; no firm D call. V gave up 7 bases and J gave up 8 bases, with 14 bases separating them. CDR1 and CDR2 (germline): LNHDA, SQIVND (reference sequence). CDR3 length equals 12 residues. As DNA, the CDR3 is TGTGCCAGTACCCAAGACGTTGGAGGCTACACCTTC. Protein product: CASTQDVGGYTF.

This clone is medium-sized within its sample. The chain combines TRBV11-3 with TRBJ1-6; D not resolved. V lost 3 bases and J lost 0, with 9 bases in between. The CDR3 extends over 16 amino acids. Per the germline V gene, CDR1 is SGHNT and CDR2 is YENEEA. The CDR3: CASSLGPSSYNSPLHF. As DNA, the CDR3 is TGTGCCAGCAGCTTGGGTCCGAGCTCCTATAATTCACCCCTCCACTTT.

The chain links TRBV6-8 to TRBJ2-1, with 8 bases lining up with TRBD2. CDR3 length: 16 amino acids. V dropped 0 bases and J dropped 9; count of bases not matched to a gene: 10. Germline lookup yields CDR1 MNHGY and CDR2 SAAAGT. CDR3 sequence reads: CASSYSPTGLVFEQFF. The CDR3 coding sequence is TGTGCCAGCAGTTACTCCCCTACGGGACTAGTCTTTGAGCAGTTCTTC.

J is TRBJ2-7 and V is TRBV6-8; 10 bases match TRBD1. The CDR3 contains 14 residues. The V gene end was trimmed by 2 bases and the J gene end by 12 bases; junction bases not matched to a gene: 10. Germline CDR1 and CDR2: MNHGY and SAAAGT. CDR3 sequence (DNA): TGTGCCAGCAGTTACGGTGGACAGGGGGGGAATCTGTACTTC. Translating it yields CASSYGGQGGNLYF.

This clone qualifies as large. The V call is TRBV11-3, the J call TRBJ1-4, with TRBD1 identical over 8 bases. The CDR3 runs to 15 residues. In germline, CDR1 is SGHNT, CDR2 YENEEA. Losses at the gene ends were 4 bases for V and 4 bases for J; bases not matched to a gene: 5. The CDR3 sequence is CASSYGTGLNEKLFF. The CDR3 DNA reads as TGTGCCAGCAGCTACGGGACAGGACTTAATGAAAAACTGTTTTTT.